Listed here are 12 T cell receptor beta chains from one sample, sequenced in a study of blood T cell repertoires in COVID-19. Assay: immunoSEQ multiplex PCR; the TCRdb copy retains only in-frame clones and omits some. The sample comprises roughly 400,000 clones, roughly nine tenths of which are singletons, and around 0.86% rests with the top ten. The sample comprised PBMCs or T cells enriched from blood (not recorded which). These receptor sequences come from a woman between 40 and 55 years old who had been exposed to COVID-19.

This chain connects TRBV9 to TRBJ1-1; 9 nucleotides agree with TRBD1. Germline V gene data show CDR1 as SGDLS and CDR2 as YYNGEE. The CDR3 totals 15 residues. V shed 0 bases, J shed 1 base, and the junction held 1 base outside the gene matches. Here the CDR3 DNA reads TGTGCCAGCAGCGTAGTGGGACAGGGGAACACTGAAGCTTTCTTT. Protein sequence: CASSVVGQGNTEAFF.

This chain links TRBV28 with TRBJ1-5; 10 bases match TRBD1. Losses at the gene ends were 2 bases for V and 4 bases for J; bases not matched to a gene: 2. This CDR3 is built from 15 residues. From germline, CDR1 is MDHEN and CDR2 SYDVKM. The CDR3 nucleotides read TGTGCCAGCAGTTTAGGGACAGGGGTGAATCAGCCCCAGCATTTT. Translated: CASSLGTGVNQPQHF.

This clone was detected only once. The CDR3: CASKKKTGQGVSTGELFF. The CDR3 region has the DNA TGTGCCAGCAAGAAAAAAACAGGACAGGGGGTATCAACCGGGGAGCTGTTTTTT. V usage is TRBV5-5 and J usage is TRBJ2-2; 10 positions agree with TRBD1. Germline CDR1 is SGHKS and CDR2 is YYEKEE (reference sequence). The CDR3 has 18 amino acids. V dropped 6 bases and J dropped 5; count of bases not matched to a gene: 16.

V and J are TRBV7-2 and TRBJ1-2, with 7 bases lining up with TRBD1. CDR3 length: 13 residues. Germline V gives CDR1 SGHTA, CDR2 FQGNSA. The V segment lost 2 bases and the J segment 8 bases; nucleotides outside the gene matches: 5. CDR3 sequence (DNA): TGTGCCAGCAGCTTAAAGGGGGCGCGAGGCTACACCTTC. Protein product: CASSLKGARGYTF.

This chain joins TRBV3-1 (or the pseudogene TRBV3-2) and TRBJ1-1, with 7 positions matching TRBD1. With 5 bases clipped from V and 13 bases from J, the junction kept 10 bases outside the gene matches. The CDR3 is made up of 12 amino acids. The germline V gene encodes CDR1 LGHDT and CDR2 YNNKEL (reference sequence). DNA of the CDR3: TGTGCCAGCAGCGCGCCATGGACAGGACATTTCTTT. Amino acid sequence: CASSAPWTGHFF.

The chain carries TRBV5-6 and TRBJ1-1, with D perhaps TRBD1 (6 bases). Germline CDR1 SGHDT, CDR2 YYEEEE. The CDR3 has 15 amino acids. Trimming removed 4 bases from V and 4 bases from J, with 17 bases in between. The CDR3 protein is CASSDIIQGFTEAFF. CDR3 nucleotides: TGTGCCAGCAGCGATATCATACAGGGTTTCACTGAAGCTTTCTTT.

The V and J genes are TRBV5-1 and TRBJ2-2; D possibly corresponds to TRBD1 (7 bases). V lost 1 base to trimming and J lost 5 bases, with 18 bases between them. The CDR3 sequence is 17 residues long. Germline V gives CDR1 SGHRS, CDR2 YFSETQ. CDR3 in amino acids: CASSLNPLTGRTGELFF. CDR3 sequence (DNA): TGCGCCAGCAGCTTGAACCCGTTGACAGGGAGGACCGGGGAGCTGTTTTTT.

DNA of the CDR3: TGTGCCACCAGTGAGGGGACAGGCTCTAACACTGAAGCTTTCTTT. Encoded protein: CATSEGTGSNTEAFF. This chain uses TRBV24-1 with TRBJ1-1; 8 bases are shared with TRBD1. The CDR3 runs 15 residues. The J segment lost 2 bases and the V segment lost 4 bases, leaving 5 bases of the junction unmatched. CDR1 is KGHDR and CDR2 is SFDVKD in the germline V gene.

The V and J genes are TRBV4-1 and TRBJ1-1; 8 nucleotides line up with TRBD1. The CDR3 is made up of 16 amino acids. Germline lookup yields CDR1 MGHRA and CDR2 YSYEKL. V was pared by 4 bases and J by 6 bases, with 13 bases of the junction left unmatched. The CDR3 loop reads CASSRLWTGHGAEAFF. The CDR3 bases are TGCGCCAGCAGCCGACTATGGACAGGGCATGGAGCTGAAGCTTTCTTT.

This chain uses TRBV13 with TRBJ2-7; D possibly corresponds to TRBD1 (6 bases). The CDR3 is 15 amino acids. Germline CDR1 is PRHDT and CDR2 is FYEKMQ (reference sequence). Trimming took off 5 bases at V and 3 bases at J, with 17 bases between the two ends. The CDR3 is CASSPWTVRHYEQYF. In nucleotides, the CDR3 is TGTGCCAGCAGCCCCTGGACAGTGCGGCACTACGAGCAGTACTTC.

This clone showed up just a few times. The rearrangement links TRBV7-3 to TRBJ1-1; 9 bases map to TRBD1. The CDR3 is made up of 14 amino acids. Germline lookup yields CDR1 SGHTA and CDR2 FQGTGA. V dropped 4 bases and J dropped 11; count of bases not matched to a gene: 11. CDR3 DNA: TGTGCCAGCAGCTCCTCCCCGGGACAGGGCCCGGCTTTCTTT. It encodes CASSSSPGQGPAFF. The variable domain in full, with the rest retrieved from reference TRBV7-3 and TRBJ1-1, is GAGVSQTPSNKVTEKGKYVELRCDPISGHTALYWYRQSLGQGPEFLIYFQGTGAADDSGLPNDRFFAVRPEGSVSTLKIQRTERGDSAVYLCASSSSPGQGPAFFGQGTRLTVV.

The V call is TRBV24-1, the J call TRBJ1-5, with TRBD1 matching 7 bases. Germline CDR1 reads KGHDR; CDR2 reads SFDVKD. The CDR3 sequence is 14 residues long. After removal of 2 bases from V and 5 bases from J, the junction contained 2 bases not matched to a gene. The CDR3 DNA reads as TGTGCCACCAGTGATTGGACAGGTTATCAGCCCCAGCATTTT. The encoded protein is CATSDWTGYQPQHF.